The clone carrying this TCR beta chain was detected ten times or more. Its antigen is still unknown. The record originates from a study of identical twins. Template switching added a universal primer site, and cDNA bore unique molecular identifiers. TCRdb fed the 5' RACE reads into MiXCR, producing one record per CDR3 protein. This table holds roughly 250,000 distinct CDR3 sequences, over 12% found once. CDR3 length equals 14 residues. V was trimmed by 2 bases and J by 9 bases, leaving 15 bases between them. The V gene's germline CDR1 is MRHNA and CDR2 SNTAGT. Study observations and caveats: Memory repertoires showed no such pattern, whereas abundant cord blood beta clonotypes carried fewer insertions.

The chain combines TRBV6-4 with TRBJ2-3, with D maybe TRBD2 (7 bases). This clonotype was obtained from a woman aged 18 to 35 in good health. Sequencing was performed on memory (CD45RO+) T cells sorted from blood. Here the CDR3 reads CASSDRGGSETQYF. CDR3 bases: TGTGCCAGCAGTGACAGGGGGGGAAGCGAGACGCAGTATTTT.